These 24 T cell receptor beta chains came from one sample sequenced in a study of CD8+ T cells in alopecia areata. Treatment described: oral pan-JAK inhibitor, 5-10 mg twice daily. Extraction of RNA preceded its reverse transcription into cDNA, which served as the sequencing template. Profiling relied on immunoSEQ multiplex PCR, and the TCRdb table lists in-frame clones only, not all of them. The sample includes 80,000 to 100,000 clones, roughly 46% of them seen just once. This specimen was CD8+ T cells sorted from blood, taken at week 24, from a patient treated with tofacitinib. These receptors came from a human donor with alopecia areata.

The CDR3 is CASSQAFRDLLNEQYF. The CDR3 nucleotides read TGTGCCAGCAGCCAAGCTTTCCGGGACCTCTTAAACGAGCAGTACTTC. This chain links TRBV4-2 with TRBJ2-7; D may correspond to TRBD1 or TRBD2 (5 bases each). The germline CDR1 and CDR2 sequences are LGHNA and YNFKEQ. CDR3 size: 16 residues. Trimming shortened V by 1 base and J by 5 bases, and 18 bases separated the two germline ends.

The CDR3 spells CASSLGRGNTEAFF. CDR3 DNA: TGTGCCAGCAGTTTAGGTCGAGGGAACACTGAAGCTTTCTTT. The genes are TRBV27 and TRBJ1-1; unclear D gene. Trimming took off 2 bases at V and 1 base at J, with 8 bases between the two ends. Looked up from germline, CDR1 is MNHEY and CDR2 is SMNVEV (reference sequence). This CDR3 spans 14 amino acids.

The gene calls are TRBV29-1 and TRBJ2-2; 11 nucleotides line up with TRBD2. Germline values: CDR1 SQVTM, CDR2 ANQGSEA. This CDR3 has 17 amino acids. The junction had 6 bases not matched to a gene; V was cut back by 1 base and J by 2 bases. CDR3 loop: CSVEGLSGRVNTGELFF. The CDR3 DNA reads TGCAGCGTTGAAGGCCTTAGCGGGAGGGTTAACACCGGGGAGCTGTTTTTT.

CDR3 DNA: TGTGCCAGCTCACCGGAGATGGGGATTACAGATACGCAGTATTTT. Translated: CASSPEMGITDTQYF. The chain carries TRBV18 and TRBJ2-3, with no clear D. Germline V gene lookup returns CDR1 KGHSH and CDR2 LQKENI. Trimming stripped 3 bases from V and 3 bases from J, with 13 bases between. This CDR3 contains 15 residues.

The V call is TRBV6-6, the J call TRBJ2-5, with a tentative D call TRBD1 (6 bases). Trimming took off 6 bases at V and 3 bases at J, with 14 bases between the two ends. The CDR3 consists of 14 residues. Germline V CDR1 and CDR2: MNHNY, SVGAGI (reference sequence). CDR3 loop: CASREQGLKETQYF. CDR3 DNA sequence: TGTGCCAGCAGGGAACAGGGTTTGAAAGAGACCCAGTACTTC.

This clone was recorded at least ten times. This chain connects TRBV2 to TRBJ1-1; TRBD1 aligns across 10 bases. CDR1 SNHLY and CDR2 FYNNEI come from the germline V gene. The CDR3 sequence is 14 residues long. Germline trimming cut 5 bases from V and 5 bases from J; bases unmatched to any gene: 5. CDR3 sequence reads: CASSRGQGLTEAFF. The CDR3 DNA reads TGTGCCAGCAGTAGGGGACAGGGGTTGACTGAAGCTTTCTTT.

The chain combines TRBV7-9 with TRBJ2-5, with D possibly being TRBD1 (6 bases). CDR1 SEHNR and CDR2 FQNEAQ come from the germline V gene (reference sequence). The length of the CDR3 is 14 residues. V dropped 4 bases and J dropped 0 bases, with 9 bases sitting between them. CDR3 protein: CASSSRDNQETQYF. In DNA, the CDR3 is TGTGCCAGCAGCTCTCGGGACAACCAAGAGACCCAGTACTTC.

This sequence joins TRBV11-2 and TRBJ2-3, with D unresolved. Germline lookup yields CDR1 SGHAT and CDR2 FQNNGV. This CDR3 region has 14 residues. V gave up 0 bases and J gave up 0 bases, with 4 bases separating them. The CDR3 coding sequence is TGTGCCAGCAGCTTAGAAGACAGCACAGATACGCAGTATTTT. Protein sequence: CASSLEDSTDTQYF.

This clone was seen more than once but under ten times. The chain is built from TRBV7-8 and TRBJ2-4, with TRBD2 as a possible D gene (6 bases). The length of the CDR3 is 13 residues. V was clipped by 7 bases and J by 7 bases, with 14 bases between them. Per germline, CDR1 SGHVS and CDR2 FQNEAQ. Here the CDR3 DNA reads TGTGCCAGCACTCTAGCGCTGCATAACATTCAGTACTTC. It codes for CASTLALHNIQYF.

This clone came up many times. The rearrangement joins TRBV19 to TRBJ1-1, with TRBD1 as a possible D gene (5 bases). From germline, CDR1 is LNHDA and CDR2 SQIVND (reference sequence). The CDR3 spans 17 residues. V was clipped by 4 bases and J by 0 bases, with 18 bases between them. CDR3 residues: CASSNRKAGQVNTEAFF. In nucleotides, the CDR3 is TGTGCCAGTAGTAACAGGAAGGCAGGGCAAGTGAACACTGAAGCTTTCTTT.

In this sample, this clone turned up a few times. This sequence joins TRBV6-1 and TRBJ2-7; TRBD1 matches 7 bases. The V gene end was trimmed by 2 bases and the J gene end by 3 bases; junction bases not matched to a gene: 10. The CDR3 is made up of 16 amino acids. CDR1 and CDR2 from the germline V gene are MNHNS and SASEGT. CDR3 loop: CASSEFPRGRVYEQYF. The DNA of the CDR3 is TGTGCCAGCAGTGAATTCCCGAGGGGGCGCGTCTACGAGCAGTACTTC.

The chain recombines TRBV4-2 with TRBJ2-1; D might be TRBD2 (6 bases). This CDR3 contains 15 residues. The V gene's germline CDR1 is LGHNA and CDR2 YNFKEQ. The V and J ends lost 4 bases and 2 bases respectively, with 12 bases between them. CDR3 nucleotides: TGTGCCAGCAGCCTCTTTCGGGGGACCTACAATGAGCAGTTCTTC. Amino acids: CASSLFRGTYNEQFF.

The count of this clone is one. The V and J genes are TRBV30 and TRBJ2-2; tentatively, D is TRBD1 (6 bases). The CDR3 sequence is 14 residues long. Germline lookup yields CDR1 GTSNPN and CDR2 SVGIG (reference sequence). Trimming pared 1 base from V and 7 bases from J, leaving 13 bases between. CDR3 sequence: CAWSDREWVGELFF. The CDR3 region has the DNA TGTGCCTGGAGTGACAGGGAATGGGTCGGGGAGCTGTTTTTT.

This clone has just a few counts. The V call is TRBV6-6, the J call TRBJ1-5; no reliable D call. The V gene lost 6 bases and the J gene lost 0 bases, with 15 bases spanning the gap. Germline V gives CDR1 MNHNY, CDR2 SVGAGI (reference sequence). The CDR3 is 16 amino acids. The CDR3 here is CASSRLRAVSNQPQHF. The DNA of the CDR3 is TGTGCCAGCAGCCGCCTGCGGGCAGTTAGCAATCAGCCCCAGCATTTT.

The chain is built from TRBV5-4 and TRBJ1-3; 8 nucleotides line up with TRBD1. Germline lookup yields CDR1 SGHNT and CDR2 YYREEE (reference sequence). V dropped 6 bases and J dropped 4; count of bases not matched to a gene: 6. The length of the CDR3 is 14 residues. The CDR3 here is CASKGTGSGNTIYF. The CDR3 coding sequence is TGTGCCAGCAAGGGGACAGGATCAGGAAACACCATATATTTT.

The gene calls are TRBV4-3 and TRBJ1-5; D might be TRBD1 (5 bases). Trimming took 0 bases from V and 2 from J, leaving 11 bases between them. CDR1 LGHNA and CDR2 YSLEER come from the germline V gene. CDR3 length equals 16 residues. CDR3 nucleotides: TGCGCCAGCAGCCAAGATCTCGGCAGGGGCAATCAGCCCCAGCATTTT. Amino acid sequence: CASSQDLGRGNQPQHF.

The chain links TRBV4-3 to TRBJ1-2; 10 bases agree with TRBD1. The germline gives CDR1 LGHNA, CDR2 YSLEER. This CDR3 is 15 amino acids long. V shed 4 bases and J 1 base; nucleotides not matched to a gene: 3. CDR3: CASSRGTGVNYGYTF. As DNA, the CDR3 is TGCGCCAGCAGCCGAGGGACAGGGGTTAACTATGGCTACACCTTC.

The V and J genes are TRBV6-1 and TRBJ1-1; TRBD1 is a possible D gene (5 bases). Germline lookup yields CDR1 MNHNS and CDR2 SASEGT. Trimming took 5 bases from V and 4 from J, leaving 17 bases between them. CDR3 length: 15 amino acids. The CDR3 DNA sequence: TGTGCCAGCAGTTGGGACGGCAAAGGGAGCACTGAAGCTTTCTTT. The encoded protein is CASSWDGKGSTEAFF.

The V call is TRBV7-9, the J call TRBJ2-7; no firm D call. Trimming pared 2 bases from V and 5 bases from J, leaving 7 bases between. This CDR3 has 12 residues. Per the germline V gene, CDR1 is SEHNR and CDR2 is FQNEAQ (reference sequence). The chain's CDR3 is CASSLSLNEQYF. The DNA for the CDR3 is TGTGCCAGCAGCTTAAGCCTCAACGAGCAGTACTTC.

The J gene is TRBJ2-2, the V gene TRBV19; D is unresolved. The CDR3 is 11 amino acids. V shed 5 bases and J shed 7 bases, with 5 bases lying between them. Germline lookup yields CDR1 LNHDA and CDR2 SQIVND (reference sequence). The CDR3 region is CASSPGGELFF. The CDR3 nucleotides read TGTGCCAGTAGTCCGGGCGGGGAGCTGTTTTTT.

This chain uses TRBV4-1 with TRBJ2-3; D uncertain. V lost 0 bases and J lost 1, with 14 bases in between. The CDR3 totals 17 residues. Germline V gene lookup returns CDR1 MGHRA and CDR2 YSYEKL. The CDR3 loop reads CASSQDEIIQGTDTQYF. Written as DNA, the CDR3 is TGCGCCAGCAGCCAAGATGAAATTATCCAGGGCACAGATACGCAGTATTTT.

This clone occurred a few times. The chain uses TRBV7-2 and TRBJ2-7, with 15 bases matching TRBD2. CDR1 is SGHTA and CDR2 is FQGNSA in the germline V gene. The CDR3 contains 17 residues. The junction had 10 bases not matched to a gene; V was cut back by 3 bases and J by 7 bases. CDR3 DNA: TGTGCCAGCAGCTTTCCAGGACTAGCGGGAGGGCCGGGGGAGCAGTACTTC. Its protein is CASSFPGLAGGPGEQYF. The full variable domain, rest sourced from reference TRBV7-2 and TRBJ2-7, is GAGVSQSPSNKVTEKGKDVELRCDPISGHTALYWYRQSLGQGLEFLIYFQGNSAPDKSGLPSDRFSAERTGGSVSTLTIQRTQQEDSAVYLCASSFPGLAGGPGEQYFGPGTRLTVT.

The genes are TRBV5-1 and TRBJ1-1; D possibly corresponds to TRBD1 (5 bases). The germline gives CDR1 SGHRS, CDR2 YFSETQ. The V end was cut by 4 bases, the J end by 0 bases, with 16 bases between. The CDR3 spans 16 residues. The CDR3 DNA sequence: TGCGCCAGCAGCCCGGGACCCATAGGGCTGAACACTGAAGCTTTCTTT. As protein: CASSPGPIGLNTEAFF.

The chain recombines TRBV6-6 with TRBJ2-2, with 7 bases identical to TRBD2. Germline CDR1 is MNHNY and CDR2 is SVGAGI (reference sequence). This CDR3 spans 14 amino acids. J gave up 7 bases and V 0 bases, and 2 bases lay outside the gene matches. DNA for the CDR3: TGTGCCAGCAGTTACTCGGGAGGGATCGGGGAGCTGTTTTTT. Its translation: CASSYSGGIGELFF.